This T cell receptor beta chain originates from a study of blood T cell repertoires in COVID-19. Study-level information: The United States, Italy and Spain provided the acute and convalescent COVID-19 samples.

Germline V gives CDR1 SGHRS, CDR2 YFSETQ. V was clipped by 0 bases and J by 4 bases, with 10 bases between them. This CDR3 is 14 amino acids long. The assay was immunoSEQ multiplex PCR, and TCRdb's table has in-frame clones only and misses some. In the table there are about 170,000 clones, 80% to 85% of which are singletons. The sequenced sample was peripheral blood. This receptor was taken from a woman aged 70 to 79 with COVID-19, enrolled during active disease. The rearrangement joins TRBV5-1 to TRBJ2-5; tentative D call: TRBD2 (7 bases). The CDR3 is CASSLEGGGETQYF. The DNA of the CDR3 is TGCGCCAGCAGCTTGGAAGGGGGGGGAGAGACCCAGTACTTC. Combining the CDR3 with reference TRBV5-1 and TRBJ2-5 gives the whole variable domain KAGVTQTPRYLIKTRGQQVTLSCSPISGHRSVSWYQQTPGQGLQFLFEYFSETQRNKGNFPGRFSGRQFSNSRSEMNVSTLELGDSALYLCASSLEGGGETQYFGPGTRLLVL.